This T cell receptor (beta chain) was identified in a study of blood T cells in healthy people across ages. The study, taken as a whole, reports: Estimated diversity that came from one million T cells was considered an underestimate. Naive T cell percentage showed a strong correlation with TCR beta diversity.

A note on this clonotype: The antigen is not known.

A sample-barcoded 5' primer and a J-beta primer mix were used in a second PCR of roughly 7 to 11 cycles. Researchers report that a template-switch adaptor with 12 random nucleotides tagged each cDNA molecule. In TCRdb, the 5' RACE reads were re-called with MiXCR into one record per CDR3 protein. The data contain 600,000 or so distinct CDR3 sequences, about 30% of them singletons. Per sample, no less than 5.5 micrograms of total RNA were extracted. The receptor was derived from a woman aged 80 or over in good health. The sample comprised blood.

CDR3 region: CASSLRTGSYGYTF. The DNA for the CDR3 is TGCGCCAGCAGCTTGAGGACAGGGAGCTATGGCTACACCTTC. The V and J genes are TRBV5-1 and TRBJ1-2; 8 nucleotides agree with TRBD1. The CDR3 covers 14 residues. V lost 1 base to trimming and J lost 4 bases; unmatched junction nucleotides: 3. Germline V gives CDR1 SGHRS, CDR2 YFSETQ.